This TCR beta chain was captured by sequencing in a study of T cell responses to AZD1222 COVID-19 vaccine. Study-wide results and caveats: Per reports, nearly half of all spike-specific TCRs target regions that are unmutated in variants. Repertoire samples came only from after the peak T cell response. Just six people given AZD1222 tested seropositive at baseline.

CDR1 and CDR2 from the germline V gene are MNHEY and SMNVEV (reference sequence). Deletions cut 4 bases from V and 5 bases from J, with 8 bases between. The CDR3 loop spans 12 amino acids. With regard to this clone: The target antigen is unknown.

Sequenced by immunoSEQ multiplex PCR; TCRdb stores in-frame clones only, minus some. The sample shows roughly 250,000 clones, more than 85% of them seen only once. The clonotype originates from an adult in good health. The V gene is TRBV27, the J gene TRBJ1-1, with unresolved D. Sample: peripheral blood, taken on day 0 of AZD1222 vaccination. The CDR3 DNA follows: TGTGCCAGCAGTTCGCTTGGGACTGAAGCTTTCTTT. Its protein product is CASSSLGTEAFF.